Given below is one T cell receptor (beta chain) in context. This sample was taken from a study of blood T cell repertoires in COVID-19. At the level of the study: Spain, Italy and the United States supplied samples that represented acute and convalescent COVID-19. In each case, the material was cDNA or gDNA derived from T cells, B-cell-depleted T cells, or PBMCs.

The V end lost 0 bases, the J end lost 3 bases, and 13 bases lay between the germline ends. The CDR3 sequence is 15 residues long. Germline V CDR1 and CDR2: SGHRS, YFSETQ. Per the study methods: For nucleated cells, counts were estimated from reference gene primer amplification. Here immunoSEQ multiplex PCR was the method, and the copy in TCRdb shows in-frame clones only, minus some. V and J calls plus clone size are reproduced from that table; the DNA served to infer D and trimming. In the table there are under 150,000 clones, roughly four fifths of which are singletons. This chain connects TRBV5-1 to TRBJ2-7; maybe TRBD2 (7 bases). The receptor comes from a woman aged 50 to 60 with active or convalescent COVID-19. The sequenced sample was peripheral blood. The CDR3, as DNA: TGCGCCAGCAGCTTGGATTCCGGGGGGCTCTACGAGCAGTACTTC. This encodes CASSLDSGGLYEQYF. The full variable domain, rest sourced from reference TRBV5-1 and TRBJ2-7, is KAGVTQTPRYLIKTRGQQVTLSCSPISGHRSVSWYQQTPGQGLQFLFEYFSETQRNKGNFPGRFSGRQFSNSRSEMNVSTLELGDSALYLCASSLDSGGLYEQYFGPGTRLTVT.